Each of the 26 T cell receptor beta chains below was sequenced from the same sample in a study of blood T cells in healthy people across ages (dated by TCRdb to about 2015). The protocol used for the library was 5' RACE. Sequencer: Illumina HiSeq 2500. A second PCR of about 6 to 12 cycles was performed with a sample-barcoded 5' primer and a J-beta primer mix. The public reads were reprocessed in TCRdb via fastp at Q25 and MiXCR, keeping in-frame beta chains. CDR3 protein sequences are deduplicated, and each keeps its most common genes and DNA. The sample table contains 1.5 million or so distinct CDR3 sequences; only one count was recorded for roughly 40% of them. The ten largest clones represent roughly 7.7% of the sample. Input material: blood. These TCRs come from a woman under 30 in good health.

This chain links TRBV5-1 with TRBJ2-1; 10 nucleotides agree with TRBD2. This CDR3 is built from 14 residues. Germline loops: CDR1 SGHRS, CDR2 YFSETQ. After removal of 6 bases from V and 8 bases from J, the junction contained 8 bases not matched to a gene. CDR3 DNA sequence: TGCGCCAGCAACAAGCGGGGGGGCGCAGATGAGCAGTTCTTC. It is translated as CASNKRGGADEQFF.

The chain carries TRBV5-1 and TRBJ2-3; 13 positions match TRBD2. Losses at the gene ends were 2 bases for V and 4 bases for J; bases not matched to a gene: 16. CDR1 and CDR2 (germline): SGHRS, YFSETQ. The CDR3 covers 20 residues. CDR3 sequence reads: CASSFNPTSGGAFPADTQYF. The CDR3 coding sequence is TGCGCCAGCAGCTTTAATCCTACTAGCGGGGGGGCATTTCCCGCAGATACGCAGTATTTT.

The V call is TRBV25-1, the J call TRBJ1-1; D is perhaps TRBD1 (5 bases). CDR1 and CDR2 from the germline V gene are MGHDK and SYGVNS. Trimming removed 4 bases at V and 6 bases at J, with 9 bases between. The CDR3 loop spans 12 amino acids. The CDR3 sequence is CASSAGTAEAFF. As DNA, the CDR3 is TGTGCCAGCAGTGCAGGGACCGCTGAAGCTTTCTTT.

This sequence joins TRBV4-1 and TRBJ2-1; D unclear. Germline V CDR1 and CDR2: MGHRA, YSYEKL. This CDR3 region has 12 residues. V was shortened by 2 bases and J by 8 bases, with 7 bases between the two germline ends. CDR3 bases: TGCGCCAGCAGCCAAAGTAACGATGAGCAGTTCTTC. It specifies CASSQSNDEQFF.

This clonotype occurred a few times. The CDR3 reads CATSRDFQETQYF. As DNA, the CDR3 is TGTGCCACCAGTAGGGACTTTCAAGAGACCCAGTACTTC. V and J are TRBV24-1 and TRBJ2-5; D might be TRBD2 (6 bases). V lost 6 bases, J lost 2 bases, and 9 bases lay in between. The germline gives CDR1 KGHDR, CDR2 SFDVKD. This CDR3 has 13 amino acids.

The chain carries TRBV7-9 and TRBJ2-5; no clear D gene. Germline V gene sequence: CDR1 SEHNR, CDR2 FQNEAQ (reference sequence). The CDR3 extends over 11 amino acids. Trimming left V 5 bases short and J 11 bases short, with 12 bases between. The CDR3 nucleotides are TGTGCCAGCAGCCGTAGCTTTGAGCAGTACTTC. This gives the protein CASSRSFEQYF.

This chain joins TRBV28 and TRBJ1-2, with TRBD1 matching 9 bases. This CDR3 is 15 amino acids long. The V gene's germline CDR1 is MDHEN and CDR2 SYDVKM. The trim removed 6 bases at V and 1 base at J, leaving 6 bases unmatched. Here the CDR3 reads CASSVPGQGNYGYTF. The CDR3 nucleotides read TGTGCCAGCAGCGTACCGGGACAGGGTAACTATGGCTACACCTTC.

CDR3 residues: CASSLASVSTDTQYF. The CDR3 coding sequence is TGTGCCAGCAGCTTAGCATCCGTTTCCACAGATACGCAGTATTTT. The chain has TRBV7-6 and TRBJ2-3; D is undetermined. The germline gives CDR1 SGHVS, CDR2 FNYEAQ. The V gene lost 0 bases and the J gene lost 2 bases, with 9 bases spanning the gap. The CDR3 has 15 residues.

This clonotype was detected only once. V is TRBV4-1 and J is TRBJ2-5; D might be TRBD1 or TRBD2, each matching 5 bases. There are 14 residues in the CDR3. Germline CDR1 is MGHRA and CDR2 is YSYEKL. The V gene lost 3 bases and the J gene lost 5 bases, with 13 bases spanning the gap. The CDR3 sequence is CASSQLRGGETQYF. Written as DNA, the CDR3 is TGCGCCAGCAGCCAGCTGAGGGGCGGGGAGACCCAGTACTTC.

The gene calls are TRBV27 and TRBJ2-7; D uncertain. V lost 0 bases to trimming and J lost 4 bases, with 7 bases between them. The V gene's germline CDR1 is MNHEY and CDR2 SMNVEV (reference sequence). The CDR3 consists of 13 residues. CDR3 sequence (DNA): TGTGCCAGCAGTTTATCAGCCCGATACGAGCAGTACTTC. Its protein product is CASSLSARYEQYF.

This clonotype was detected a few times. The chain employs TRBV20-1 and TRBJ1-6; D remains unclear. Trimming removed 0 bases at V and 4 bases at J, with 7 bases between. In germline, CDR1 is DFQATT, CDR2 SNEGSKA (reference sequence). This CDR3 is built from 14 residues. The CDR3 DNA is TGCAGTGCTAGAGATGCCGGGTATAATTCACCCCTCCACTTT. It specifies CSARDAGYNSPLHF.

The sample holds a few counts of this clonotype. The chain employs TRBV10-3 and TRBJ2-1, with TRBD1 as a possible D gene (5 bases). Germline assignment: CDR1 ENHRY and CDR2 SYGVKD. Trimming shortened V by 2 bases and J by 8 bases, and 13 bases separated the two germline ends. The length of the CDR3 is 14 residues. The CDR3 DNA sequence: TGTGCCATCAGTGAGATAATGGAAGGGGATGAGCAGTTCTTC. Its protein product is CAISEIMEGDEQFF.

The J gene is TRBJ1-1, the V gene TRBV3-1; TRBD1 matches 7 bases. Germline V gene data show CDR1 as LGHDT and CDR2 as YNNKEL (reference sequence). The CDR3 spans 14 residues. J lost 4 bases, V lost 3 bases, and 5 bases had no gene match. The CDR3, as DNA: TGTGCCAGCAGCCAGGGCACAGGGGCCACTGAAGCTTTCTTT. This encodes CASSQGTGATEAFF.

This clonotype occurred a few times. This sequence joins TRBV4-1 and TRBJ1-1; 7 bases are shared with TRBD1. The CDR3 spans 16 residues. The germline V gene encodes CDR1 MGHRA and CDR2 YSYEKL. Trimming cost V 1 base and J 5 bases; bases outside gene matches: 10. CDR3: CASSQGIEGARTEAFF. In DNA, the CDR3 is TGCGCCAGCAGCCAAGGGATTGAGGGGGCGCGGACTGAAGCTTTCTTT.

The chain carries TRBV20-1 and TRBJ2-7, with 12 bases that match TRBD2. V lost 1 base, J lost 7 bases, and 5 bases stayed unmatched. CDR3 length: 14 residues. Germline V CDR1 and CDR2: DFQATT, SNEGSKA (reference sequence). This CDR3 is CSARVRLAGGEQYF. The CDR3 bases are TGCAGTGCTAGAGTCCGCCTAGCGGGAGGGGAGCAGTACTTC.

This chain links TRBV10-2 with TRBJ2-5, with TRBD2 matching over 9 bases. The assigned J gene may be wrong: the sequence end matches TRBJ2-7 better. Per the germline V gene, CDR1 is WSHSY and CDR2 is SAAADI. This CDR3 is 14 amino acids long. CDR3 nucleotide sequence: TGCGCCAGCAGTGAAACTAGCGGGTACCACGAGCAGTACTTC. Its protein product is CASSETSGYHEQYF.

This clonotype was seen many times. V and J are TRBV4-1 and TRBJ1-1; perhaps TRBD1 as D (5 bases). Germline lookup yields CDR1 MGHRA and CDR2 YSYEKL. The CDR3 runs 13 residues. The V gene lost 2 bases and the J gene lost 4 bases, with 8 bases spanning the gap. The CDR3 spells CASSQQGPTEAFF. The DNA for the CDR3 is TGCGCCAGCAGCCAACAGGGTCCCACTGAAGCTTTCTTT.

This clonotype was recorded a few times. The chain employs TRBV4-1 and TRBJ2-7; 7 bases match TRBD1. V trimming: 3 bases; J trimming: 10 bases; junction bases outside the gene matches: 6. Germline loops: CDR1 MGHRA, CDR2 YSYEKL. This CDR3 has 12 amino acids. DNA of the CDR3: TGCGCCAGCAGCCACCCCGACAGGGACCAGTACTTC. It translates to CASSHPDRDQYF.

J is TRBJ1-1 and V is TRBV2, with D perhaps TRBD1 (5 bases). The CDR3 is 13 residues long. The V gene's germline CDR1 is SNHLY and CDR2 FYNNEI. V dropped 6 bases and J dropped 11 bases, with 19 bases sitting between them. The CDR3 is CASRGVKGTWAFF. The CDR3 coding sequence is TGTGCCAGCAGGGGGGTTAAGGGGACGTGGGCTTTCTTT.

Note on this clonotype: A much more abundant neighbour one base away suggests this may be a read error. The V gene is TRBV12-3 or TRBV12-4, the J gene TRBJ2-5, with 10 bases lining up with TRBD2. There are 13 residues in the CDR3. CDR3 in DNA: TGTGCCGGCAGTTTAGCGGGAGGCCAGACCCAGTACTTC. It codes for CAGSLAGGQTQYF.

The CDR3 loop is CASSLLVGSATEEQFF. DNA for the CDR3: TGTGCCAGCAGCCTCCTAGTGGGCAGTGCCACCGAAGAGCAGTTCTTC. The chain uses TRBV4-2 and TRBJ2-1, with D unclear. Between the trimmed V and J ends, which lost 4 bases and 10 bases, there was a span of 23 bases. The CDR3 has 16 residues. Germline loops: CDR1 LGHNA, CDR2 YNFKEQ.

This clonotype was observed many times. The rearrangement links TRBV20-1 to TRBJ2-7; weak D call: TRBD1 (6 bases). CDR1 and CDR2 (germline): DFQATT, SNEGSKA (reference sequence). With 5 bases removed from V and 3 bases from J, the gap between germline ends came to 17 bases. The CDR3 runs 14 residues. The CDR3 protein is CSAPRQGTGYEQYF. Here the CDR3 DNA reads TGCAGTGCTCCCCGGCAGGGGACGGGCTACGAGCAGTACTTC.

The rearrangement links TRBV20-1 to TRBJ2-1; 13 bases are shared with TRBD2. The CDR3 consists of 15 residues. Germline V CDR1 and CDR2: DFQATT, SNEGSKA (reference sequence). The V segment lost 3 bases and the J segment 9 bases; nucleotides outside the gene matches: 8. CDR3 protein: CSARETSGRPGEQFF. CDR3 DNA: TGCAGTGCTAGGGAGACTAGCGGGAGGCCGGGTGAGCAGTTCTTC.

This sequence joins TRBV6-5 and TRBJ1-4, with a tentative D call TRBD1 (6 bases). V was trimmed by 5 bases and J by 0 bases, leaving 10 bases between them. Germline CDR1 is MNHEY and CDR2 is SVGAGI. This CDR3 region has 15 residues. CDR3 residues: CASSPTGPTNEKLFF. Written as DNA, the CDR3 is TGTGCCAGCAGTCCGACAGGACCAACTAATGAAAAACTGTTTTTT.

This clonotype was seen a few times. This chain links TRBV20-1 with TRBJ2-1; D remains unclear. The tail of the sequence fits TRBJ2-7 better, so the J call may be wrong. CDR3 length equals 14 residues. Germline V CDR1 and CDR2: DFQATT, SNEGSKA (reference sequence). CDR3 nucleotides: TGCAGTGCGGATACTCGGGCCGGCTACAATGAGCAGTACTTC. Amino acid sequence: CSADTRAGYNEQYF.

This sequence joins TRBV7-8 and TRBJ2-5; the match to TRBD1 covers 8 bases. V shed 6 bases, J shed 3 bases, and the junction held 9 bases outside the gene matches. This CDR3 has 15 residues. CDR1 and CDR2 (germline): SGHVS, FQNEAQ. The CDR3, as DNA: TGTGCCAGCAGGCAGGGGGCCAAAGGAGAAGAGACCCAGTACTTC. Amino acid sequence: CASRQGAKGEETQYF.